This T cell receptor (beta chain) was sequenced during a study of human versus mouse CDR3 diversity and MHC coevolution. Generated by immunoSEQ multiplex PCR, the TCRdb table keeps only in-frame clones and is missing some. The table shows 75,000 to 90,000 clones, with 80% to 95% occurring only once. Per the germline V gene, CDR1 is MNHEY and CDR2 is SMNVEV (reference sequence). After removal of 5 bases from V and 5 bases from J, the junction contained 3 bases not matched to a gene. This CDR3 contains 13 residues. J is TRBJ2-7 and V is TRBV27; 10 bases fit TRBD1. Sequenced: naive CD4+ T cells from blood. The subset is: CD45RO-negative CD62L-positive naive CD4 T cells. The sequence derives from a person aged 25-75 years in good health. CDR3 residues: CASSRQGADEQYF. The CDR3 DNA reads TGTGCCAGCAGTCGACAGGGGGCGGACGAGCAGTACTTC.